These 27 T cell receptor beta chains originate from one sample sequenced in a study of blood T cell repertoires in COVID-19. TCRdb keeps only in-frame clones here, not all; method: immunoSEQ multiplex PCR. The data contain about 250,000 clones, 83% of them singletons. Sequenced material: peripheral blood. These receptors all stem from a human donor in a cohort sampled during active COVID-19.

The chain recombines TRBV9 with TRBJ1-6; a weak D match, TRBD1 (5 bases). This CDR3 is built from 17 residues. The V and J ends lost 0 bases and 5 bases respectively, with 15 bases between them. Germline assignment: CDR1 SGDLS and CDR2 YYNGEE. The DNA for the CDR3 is TGTGCCAGCAGCGTAGCTTCAGGGATCTGGGATAATTCACCCCTCCACTTT. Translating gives CASSVASGIWDNSPLHF. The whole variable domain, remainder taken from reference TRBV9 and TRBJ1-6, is DSGVTQTPKHLITATGQRVTLRCSPRSGDLSVYWYQQSLDQGLQFLIQYYNGEERAKGNILERFSAQQFPDLHSELNLSSLELGDSALYFCASSVASGIWDNSPLHFGNGTRLTVT.

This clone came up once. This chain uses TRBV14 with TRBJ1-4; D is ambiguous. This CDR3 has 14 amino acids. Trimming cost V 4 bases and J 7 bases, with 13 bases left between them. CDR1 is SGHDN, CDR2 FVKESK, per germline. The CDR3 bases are TGTGCCAGCAGCCCCACGGCAGGAGGTGAAAAACTGTTTTTT. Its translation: CASSPTAGGEKLFF.

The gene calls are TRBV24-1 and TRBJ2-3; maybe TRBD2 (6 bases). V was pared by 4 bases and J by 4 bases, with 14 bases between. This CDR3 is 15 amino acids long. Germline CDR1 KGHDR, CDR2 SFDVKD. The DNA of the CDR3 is TGTGCCACCAGTGAGGGCCGACTAGTAGCAGATACGCAGTATTTT. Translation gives CATSEGRLVADTQYF.

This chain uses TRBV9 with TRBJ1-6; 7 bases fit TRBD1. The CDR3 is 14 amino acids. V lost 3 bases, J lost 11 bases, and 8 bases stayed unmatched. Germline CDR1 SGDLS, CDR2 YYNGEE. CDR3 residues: CASSATGTEAPLHF. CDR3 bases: TGTGCCAGCAGCGCCACCGGGACAGAAGCACCCCTCCACTTT.

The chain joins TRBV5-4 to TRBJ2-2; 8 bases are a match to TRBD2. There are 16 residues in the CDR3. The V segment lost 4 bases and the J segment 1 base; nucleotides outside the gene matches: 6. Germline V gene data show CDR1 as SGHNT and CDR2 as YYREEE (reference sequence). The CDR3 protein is CASSPGGVVNTGELFF. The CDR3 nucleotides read TGTGCCAGCAGCCCGGGAGGGGTGGTGAACACCGGGGAGCTGTTTTTT.

The CDR3 DNA reads as TGTGCCAGCTCCAGGGATCGGGTCCTGGCTTTCTTT. It specifies CASSRDRVLAFF. The chain is built from TRBV18 and TRBJ1-1, with D perhaps matching TRBD1 (5 bases). V lost 6 bases to trimming and J lost 11 bases, with 16 bases between them. The CDR3 spans 12 residues. CDR1 is KGHSH and CDR2 is LQKENI in the germline V gene.

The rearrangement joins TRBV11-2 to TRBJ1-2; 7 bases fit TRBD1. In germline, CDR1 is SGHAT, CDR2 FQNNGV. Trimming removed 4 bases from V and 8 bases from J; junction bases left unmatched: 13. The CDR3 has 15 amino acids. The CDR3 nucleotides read TGTGCCAGCAGCTCGAACAGGGGACGCCTGGAAGGCTACACCTTC. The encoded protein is CASSSNRGRLEGYTF.

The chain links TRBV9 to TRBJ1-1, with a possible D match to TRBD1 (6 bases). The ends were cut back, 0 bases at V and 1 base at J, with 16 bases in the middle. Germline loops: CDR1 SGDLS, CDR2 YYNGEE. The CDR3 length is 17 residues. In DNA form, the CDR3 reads TGTGCCAGCAGCGTAGGAATCAGGGGTGAGGGGAACACTGAAGCTTTCTTT. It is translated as CASSVGIRGEGNTEAFF.

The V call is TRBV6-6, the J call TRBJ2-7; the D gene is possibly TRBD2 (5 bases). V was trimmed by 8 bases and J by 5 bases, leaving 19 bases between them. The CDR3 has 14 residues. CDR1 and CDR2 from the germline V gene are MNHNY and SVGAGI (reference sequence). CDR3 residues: CASGPGWERNEQYF. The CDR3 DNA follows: TGTGCCAGCGGACCCGGGTGGGAGCGTAACGAGCAGTACTTC.

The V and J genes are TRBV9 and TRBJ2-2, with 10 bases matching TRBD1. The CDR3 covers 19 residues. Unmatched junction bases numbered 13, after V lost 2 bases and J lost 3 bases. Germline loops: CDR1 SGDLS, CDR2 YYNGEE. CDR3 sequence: CASSVSPGGQGRDTGELFF. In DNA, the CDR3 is TGTGCCAGCAGCGTTTCGCCCGGGGGACAGGGGAGGGACACCGGGGAGCTGTTTTTT.

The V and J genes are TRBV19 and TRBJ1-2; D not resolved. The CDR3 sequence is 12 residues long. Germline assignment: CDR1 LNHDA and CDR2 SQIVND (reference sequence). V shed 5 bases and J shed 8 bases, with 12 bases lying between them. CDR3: CASSVRGGGYTF. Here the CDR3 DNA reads TGTGCCAGTAGTGTTCGGGGTGGAGGCTACACCTTC. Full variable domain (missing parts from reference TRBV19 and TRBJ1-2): DGGITQSPKYLFRKEGQNVTLSCEQNLNHDAMYWYRQDPGQGLRLIYYSQIVNDFQKGDIAEGYSVSREKKESFPLTVTSAQKNPTAFYLCASSVRGGGYTFGSGTRLTVV.

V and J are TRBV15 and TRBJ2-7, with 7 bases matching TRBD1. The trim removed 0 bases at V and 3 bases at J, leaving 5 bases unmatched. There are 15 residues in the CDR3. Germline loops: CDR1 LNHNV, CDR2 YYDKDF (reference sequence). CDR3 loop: CATSRDHRGGYEQYF. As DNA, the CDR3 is TGTGCCACCAGCAGAGATCACAGGGGTGGCTACGAGCAGTACTTC.

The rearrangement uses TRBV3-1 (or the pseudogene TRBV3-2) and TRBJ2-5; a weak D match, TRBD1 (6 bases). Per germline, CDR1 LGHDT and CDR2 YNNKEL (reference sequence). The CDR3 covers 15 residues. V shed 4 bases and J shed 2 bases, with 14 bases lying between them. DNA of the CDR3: TGTGCCAGCAGCCCGAGATCAGGGGTACAAGAGACCCAGTACTTC. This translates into CASSPRSGVQETQYF.

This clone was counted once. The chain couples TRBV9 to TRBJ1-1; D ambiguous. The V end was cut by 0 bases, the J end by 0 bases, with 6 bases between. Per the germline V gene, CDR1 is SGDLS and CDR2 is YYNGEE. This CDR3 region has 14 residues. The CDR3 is CASSVGRVNTEAFF. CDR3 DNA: TGTGCCAGCAGCGTAGGACGGGTGAACACTGAAGCTTTCTTT.

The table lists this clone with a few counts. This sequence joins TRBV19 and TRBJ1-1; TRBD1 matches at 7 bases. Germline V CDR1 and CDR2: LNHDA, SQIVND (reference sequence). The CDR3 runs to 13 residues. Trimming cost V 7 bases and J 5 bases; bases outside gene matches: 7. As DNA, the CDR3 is TGTGCCAGTACCGGGGACAGCGGGACTGAAGCTTTCTTT. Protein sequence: CASTGDSGTEAFF.

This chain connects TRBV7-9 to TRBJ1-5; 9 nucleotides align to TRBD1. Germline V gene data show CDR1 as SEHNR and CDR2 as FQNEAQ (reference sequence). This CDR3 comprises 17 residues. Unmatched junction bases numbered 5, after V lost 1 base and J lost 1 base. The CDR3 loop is CASSLEGQGKSNQPQHF. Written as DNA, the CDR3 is TGTGCCAGCAGCTTAGAGGGACAGGGTAAAAGCAATCAGCCCCAGCATTTT.

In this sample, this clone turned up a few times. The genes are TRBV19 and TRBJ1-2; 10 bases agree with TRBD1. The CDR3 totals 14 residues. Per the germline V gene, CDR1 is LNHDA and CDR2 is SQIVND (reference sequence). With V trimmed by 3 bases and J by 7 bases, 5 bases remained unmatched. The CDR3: CASSIDRGRSGYTF. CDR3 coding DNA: TGTGCCAGTAGTATCGACAGGGGGCGCAGTGGCTACACCTTC.

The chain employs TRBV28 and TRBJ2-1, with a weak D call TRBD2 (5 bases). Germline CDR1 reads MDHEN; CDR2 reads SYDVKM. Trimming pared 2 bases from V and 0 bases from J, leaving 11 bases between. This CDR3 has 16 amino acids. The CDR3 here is CASSLVARSSYNEQFF. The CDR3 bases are TGTGCCAGCAGTTTAGTAGCGAGGAGCTCCTACAATGAGCAGTTCTTC.

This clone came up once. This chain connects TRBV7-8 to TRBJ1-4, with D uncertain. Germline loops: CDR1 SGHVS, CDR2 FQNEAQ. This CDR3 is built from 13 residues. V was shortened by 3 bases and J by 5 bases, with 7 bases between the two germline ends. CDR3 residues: CASSFNKNEKLFF. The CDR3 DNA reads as TGTGCCAGCAGCTTTAACAAAAATGAAAAACTGTTTTTT.

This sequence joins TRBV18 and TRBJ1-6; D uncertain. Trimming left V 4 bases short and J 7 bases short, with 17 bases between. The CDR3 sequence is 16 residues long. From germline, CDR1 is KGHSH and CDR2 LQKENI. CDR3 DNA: TGTGCCAGCTCACGACCGGAGGGTAGGGAGAATTCACCCCTCCACTTT. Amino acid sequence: CASSRPEGRENSPLHF. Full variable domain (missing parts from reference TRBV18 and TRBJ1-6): NAGVMQNPRHLVRRRGQEARLRCSPMKGHSHVYWYRQLPEEGLKFMVYLQKENIIDESGMPKERFSAEFPKEGPSILRIQQVVRGDSAAYFCASSRPEGRENSPLHFGNGTRLTVT.

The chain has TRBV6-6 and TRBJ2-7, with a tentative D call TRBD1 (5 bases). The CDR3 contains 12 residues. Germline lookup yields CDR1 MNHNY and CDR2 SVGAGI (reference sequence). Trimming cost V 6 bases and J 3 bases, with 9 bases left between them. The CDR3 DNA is TGTGCCAGCAGATTCGACAGCTACGAGCAGTACTTC. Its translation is CASRFDSYEQYF.

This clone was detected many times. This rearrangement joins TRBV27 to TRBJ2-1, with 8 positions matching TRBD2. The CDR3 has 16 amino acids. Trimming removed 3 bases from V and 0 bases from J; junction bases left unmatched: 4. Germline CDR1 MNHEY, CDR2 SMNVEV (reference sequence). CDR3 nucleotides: TGTGCCAGCAGTTTTGGACTAGCAAGCTCCTACAATGAGCAGTTCTTC. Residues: CASSFGLASSYNEQFF.

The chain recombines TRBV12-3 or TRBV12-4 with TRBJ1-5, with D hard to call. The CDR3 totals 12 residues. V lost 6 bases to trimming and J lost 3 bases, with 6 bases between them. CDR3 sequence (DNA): TGTGCCAGCAGACAGTCCAATCAGCCCCAGCATTTT. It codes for CASRQSNQPQHF.

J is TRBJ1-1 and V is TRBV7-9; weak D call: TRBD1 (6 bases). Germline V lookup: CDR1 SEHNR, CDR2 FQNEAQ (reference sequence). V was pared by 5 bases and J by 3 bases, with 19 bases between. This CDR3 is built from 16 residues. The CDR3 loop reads CASSTNIRGSDTEAFF. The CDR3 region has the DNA TGTGCCAGCAGCACCAACATAAGGGGGTCTGACACTGAAGCTTTCTTT.

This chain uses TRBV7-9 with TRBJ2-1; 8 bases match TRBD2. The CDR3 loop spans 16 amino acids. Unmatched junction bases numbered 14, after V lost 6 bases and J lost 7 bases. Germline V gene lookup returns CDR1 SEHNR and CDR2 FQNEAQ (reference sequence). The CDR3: CASSQVAGGMFNEQFF. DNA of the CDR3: TGTGCCAGCAGTCAAGTGGCGGGGGGAATGTTTAATGAGCAGTTCTTC.

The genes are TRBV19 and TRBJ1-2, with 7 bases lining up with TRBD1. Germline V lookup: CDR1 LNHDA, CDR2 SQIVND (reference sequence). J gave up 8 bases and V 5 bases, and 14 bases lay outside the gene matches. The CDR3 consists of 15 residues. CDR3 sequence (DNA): TGTGCCAGTAGTCCCCAGGGGGGCGCCCCGAAGGGCTACACCTTC. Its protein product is CASSPQGGAPKGYTF.

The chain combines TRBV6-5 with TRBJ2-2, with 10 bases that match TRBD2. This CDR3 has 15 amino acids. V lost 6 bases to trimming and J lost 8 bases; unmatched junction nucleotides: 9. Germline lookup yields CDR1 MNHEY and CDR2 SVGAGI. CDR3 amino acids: CASSVTSGLGGELFF. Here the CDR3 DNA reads TGTGCCAGCAGCGTGACTAGCGGGTTGGGGGGGGAGCTGTTTTTT.